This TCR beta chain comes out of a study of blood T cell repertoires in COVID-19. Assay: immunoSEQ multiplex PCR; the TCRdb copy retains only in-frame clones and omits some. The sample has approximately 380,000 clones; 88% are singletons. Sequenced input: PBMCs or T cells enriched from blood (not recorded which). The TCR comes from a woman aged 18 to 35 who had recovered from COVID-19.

CDR3 residues: CASSIDSGNQPQHF. CDR3 DNA: TGTGCCAGTAGTATCGACAGTGGCAATCAGCCCCAGCATTTT. The chain has TRBV19 and TRBJ1-5, with D possibly being TRBD1 (5 bases). V lost 3 bases, J lost 2 bases, and 8 bases lay in between. CDR3 length: 14 residues. From germline, CDR1 is LNHDA and CDR2 SQIVND (reference sequence).